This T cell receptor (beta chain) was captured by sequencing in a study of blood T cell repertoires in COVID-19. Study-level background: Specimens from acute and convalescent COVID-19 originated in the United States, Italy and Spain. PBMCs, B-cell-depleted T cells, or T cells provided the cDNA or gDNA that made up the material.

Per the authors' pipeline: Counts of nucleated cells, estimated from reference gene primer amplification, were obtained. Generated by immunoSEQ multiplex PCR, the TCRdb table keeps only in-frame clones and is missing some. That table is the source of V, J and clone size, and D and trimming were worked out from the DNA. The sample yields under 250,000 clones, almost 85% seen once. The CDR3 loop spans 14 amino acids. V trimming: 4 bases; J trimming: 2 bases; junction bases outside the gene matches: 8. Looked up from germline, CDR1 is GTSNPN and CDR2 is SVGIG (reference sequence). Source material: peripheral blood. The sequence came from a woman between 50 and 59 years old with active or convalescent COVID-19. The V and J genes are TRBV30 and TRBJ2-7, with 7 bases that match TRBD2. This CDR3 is CAWNWGGRAYEQYF. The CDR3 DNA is TGTGCCTGGAATTGGGGCGGGAGAGCCTACGAGCAGTACTTC.